The 29 T cell receptor beta chains given below trace back to one sample, sequenced in a study of cytomegalovirus exposure and HLA in healthy donors listed by TCRdb under 2017. Libraries were built with the immunoSEQ multiplex PCR assay. A mixture of 60 forward primers for TCR Vbeta segments and 13 reverse primers for TCR Jbeta segments was used in the multiplex PCR. In its TCRdb copy, this immuneACCESS table keeps in-frame sequences only and misses some clones. Where compared with another copy, unresolved V genes explain less than half of these, and the others have no known cause. In this sample the table shows approximately 140,000 clones, more than 65% of which occur a single time. The ten top clones hold about 5.9% of the sample. The sequenced material came from PBMCs. These receptors all come from a man between 50 and 59 years old in good health and CMV-seropositive.

The rearrangement uses TRBV19 and TRBJ1-4, with TRBD1 matching over 9 bases. CDR3 length: 16 amino acids. The V and J ends lost 5 bases and 6 bases, in that order; junction bases with no gene match: 10. CDR1 and CDR2 from the germline V gene are LNHDA and SQIVND (reference sequence). CDR3: CASSASPGTGYEKLFF. CDR3 nucleotides: TGTGCCAGTAGTGCATCGCCCGGGACAGGGTATGAAAAACTGTTTTTT.

This clone was seen once. The chain recombines TRBV6-4 with TRBJ2-7; 10 bases match TRBD2. V lost 0 bases, J lost 5 bases, and 7 bases stayed unmatched. Germline lookup yields CDR1 MRHNA and CDR2 SNTAGT. The CDR3 has 16 amino acids. The CDR3: CASSDSKREGVDEQYF. CDR3 DNA sequence: TGTGCCAGCAGTGACTCTAAGCGGGAGGGCGTCGACGAGCAGTACTTC.

This rearrangement joins TRBV19 to TRBJ2-1; D remains ambiguous. The CDR3 runs to 13 residues. V was pared by 1 base and J by 8 bases, with 9 bases between. From germline, CDR1 is LNHDA and CDR2 SQIVND (reference sequence). For the CDR3, the DNA is TGTGCCAGTAGTATAGTCCCAAGCGATGAGCAGTTCTTC. Protein sequence: CASSIVPSDEQFF.

The chain carries TRBV28 and TRBJ1-1; 9 nucleotides agree with TRBD1. Germline CDR1 reads MDHEN; CDR2 reads SYDVKM. Trimming at V came to 5 bases and at J to 3 bases, leaving 10 bases not matched to a gene. CDR3 length: 16 amino acids. The CDR3: CASSANRGQWDTEAFF. The DNA for the CDR3 is TGTGCCAGCAGTGCAAACAGGGGGCAATGGGACACTGAAGCTTTCTTT.

The rearrangement links TRBV10-3 to TRBJ2-3; 8 bases match TRBD2. Germline lookup yields CDR1 ENHRY and CDR2 SYGVKD. The CDR3 extends over 16 amino acids. The J segment lost 0 bases and the V segment lost 4 bases, leaving 6 bases of the junction unmatched. The CDR3 reads CAISGRGGISTDTQYF. The CDR3 region has the DNA TGTGCCATCAGTGGTCGCGGGGGGATTAGCACAGATACGCAGTATTTT.

The J gene is TRBJ1-2, the V gene TRBV11-3; no definite D call. CDR1 and CDR2 (germline): SGHNT, YENEEA. The CDR3 is made up of 17 amino acids. V gave up 6 bases and J gave up 8 bases, with 28 bases separating them. The CDR3 DNA is TGTGCCAGCAGAACATTCCGGCAGGAGGCTATGCTTGGGGGCTACACCTTC. It specifies CASRTFRQEAMLGGYTF.

The rearrangement links TRBV6-1 to TRBJ2-7; the D is unclear. Trimming took off 1 base at V and 5 bases at J, with 6 bases between the two ends. The CDR3 extends over 12 amino acids. Germline V lookup: CDR1 MNHNS, CDR2 SASEGT. The CDR3 bases are TGTGCCAGCAGTGAAGGGGCCCACGAGCAGTACTTC. Translation gives CASSEGAHEQYF.

V usage is TRBV5-1 and J usage is TRBJ2-2; 8 bases match TRBD2. Germline V gives CDR1 SGHRS, CDR2 YFSETQ. The J segment lost 1 base and the V segment lost 6 bases, leaving 2 bases of the junction unmatched. The CDR3 has 14 amino acids. CDR3 in DNA: TGCGCCAGCACTCGGGAGGGGAACACCGGGGAGCTGTTTTTT. It codes for CASTREGNTGELFF.

CDR3: CAWSASQGLRWGEQYF. The CDR3 region has the DNA TGTGCCTGGAGTGCGTCACAGGGCTTAAGGTGGGGCGAGCAGTACTTC. The J gene is TRBJ2-7, the V gene TRBV30; a weak D match, TRBD1 (6 bases). Germline lookup yields CDR1 GTSNPN and CDR2 SVGIG (reference sequence). This CDR3 is 16 amino acids long. V dropped 1 base and J dropped 6 bases, with 22 bases sitting between them.

This chain connects TRBV7-9 to TRBJ2-3; 10 nucleotides align to TRBD1. This CDR3 is built from 15 residues. The V segment lost 3 bases and the J segment 4 bases; nucleotides outside the gene matches: 4. Germline CDR1 SEHNR, CDR2 FQNEAQ (reference sequence). The CDR3 loop is CASSLGTGEPDTQYF. CDR3 DNA sequence: TGTGCCAGCAGCTTGGGGACAGGGGAGCCAGATACGCAGTATTTT.

The chain couples TRBV10-1 to TRBJ2-7, with 7 positions matching TRBD1. Germline CDR1 and CDR2: WNHNN and SYGVQD (reference sequence). Trimming cost V 6 bases and J 6 bases; bases outside gene matches: 8. The CDR3 has 13 residues. In nucleotides, the CDR3 is TGCGCCAGCAGCCGGACAGGCGGCGGCGAGCAGTACTTC. It codes for CASSRTGGGEQYF.

V usage is TRBV7-9 and J usage is TRBJ1-5; possible D gene TRBD1, 6 bases. Germline CDR1 SEHNR, CDR2 FQNEAQ (reference sequence). The CDR3 has 16 residues. Trimming took 5 bases from V and 2 from J, leaving 16 bases between them. CDR3: CASSEWGGSGNQPQHF. The CDR3 bases are TGTGCCAGCAGCGAGTGGGGGGGCTCGGGCAATCAGCCCCAGCATTTT.

This chain links TRBV6-1 with TRBJ2-1, with D possibly being TRBD2 (7 bases). V was trimmed by 4 bases and J by 6 bases, leaving 16 bases between them. Germline CDR1 and CDR2: MNHNS and SASEGT. The CDR3 loop spans 15 amino acids. In DNA, the CDR3 is TGTGCCAGCAGTGCCCGGACTAGGGGGGCCAATGAGCAGTTCTTC. This codes for CASSARTRGANEQFF.

The chain couples TRBV5-1 to TRBJ2-3; a possible D gene is TRBD2 (6 bases). The CDR3 length is 16 residues. V was pared by 0 bases and J by 5 bases, with 16 bases between. CDR1 is SGHRS, CDR2 YFSETQ, per germline. CDR3 loop: CASSLDPWGGGDTQYF. CDR3 bases: TGCGCCAGCAGCTTGGACCCCTGGGGAGGAGGAGATACGCAGTATTTT.

A few counts support this clone. V gene TRBV28 combines with J gene TRBJ1-5, with unresolved D. V was clipped by 3 bases and J by 3 bases, with 6 bases between them. This CDR3 is 13 amino acids long. Germline-derived CDR1 and CDR2 are MDHEN and SYDVKM. CDR3 in DNA: TGTGCCAGCAGTTTGTTAAACAATCAGCCCCAGCATTTT. Protein: CASSLLNNQPQHF.

CDR3 sequence reads: CASSEGQLYGYTF. CDR3 in DNA: TGTGCCAGCAGCGAGGGACAGCTTTATGGCTACACCTTC. This chain uses TRBV7-2 with TRBJ1-2; TRBD1 agrees at 7 bases. V lost 5 bases and J lost 5; bases outside the gene matches: 5. CDR1 SGHTA and CDR2 FQGNSA come from the germline V gene. The CDR3 extends over 13 amino acids.

DNA for the CDR3: TGTGCCAGCAGCCCCGTATTAGGACTAGCTCCTTTCTCCTACGAGCAGTACTTC. Its protein is CASSPVLGLAPFSYEQYF. The rearrangement joins TRBV11-2 to TRBJ2-5; TRBD2 matches at 8 bases. The DNA end is more similar to TRBJ2-7, so the J call may be wrong. This CDR3 contains 18 residues. Germline V gene data show CDR1 as SGHAT and CDR2 as FQNNGV.

On this clone itself: Other nucleotide sequences from this sample produce the same CDR3. The chain combines TRBV2 with TRBJ2-7; D ambiguous. This CDR3 has 11 amino acids. With 2 bases removed from V and 4 bases from J, the gap between germline ends came to 3 bases. CDR1 and CDR2 from the germline V gene are SNHLY and FYNNEI. The CDR3 nucleotides are TGTGCCAGCAGTGAAACTTACGAGCAGTACTTC. Residues: CASSETYEQYF. The whole variable domain, filled in from reference TRBV2 and TRBJ2-7, reads EPEVTQTPSHQVTQMGQEVILRCVPISNHLYFYWYRQILGQKVEFLVSFYNNEISEKSEIFDDQFSVERPDGSNFTLKIRSTKLEDSAMYFCASSETYEQYFGPGTRLTVT.

With regard to this clone: In the same sample, other DNA sequences code for this CDR3. The genes are TRBV5-1 and TRBJ1-1, with 7 bases identical to TRBD1. The CDR3 covers 14 residues. The junction had 3 bases not matched to a gene; V was cut back by 4 bases and J by 0 bases. CDR1 SGHRS and CDR2 YFSETQ come from the germline V gene. The CDR3 DNA reads as TGCGCCAGCAGCAGGGACAGCTTGAACACTGAAGCTTTCTTT. Protein: CASSRDSLNTEAFF.

The chain recombines TRBV6-6 with TRBJ2-5; D is perhaps TRBD2 (6 bases). The CDR3 length is 12 residues. V shed 10 bases and J shed 4 bases, with 13 bases lying between them. Per the germline V gene, CDR1 is MNHNY and CDR2 is SVGAGI (reference sequence). The CDR3 spells CATSGSTETQYF. CDR3 sequence (DNA): TGTGCCACCTCCGGGAGCACAGAGACCCAGTACTTC.

This rearrangement joins TRBV18 to TRBJ1-4; 7 nucleotides agree with TRBD1. The CDR3 consists of 14 residues. Germline CDR1 reads KGHSH; CDR2 reads LQKENI. Germline trimming cut 1 base from V and 7 bases from J; bases unmatched to any gene: 3. The CDR3 region has the DNA TGTGCCAGCTCACCACTGGGACAGCGTGAAAAACTGTTTTTT. Protein: CASSPLGQREKLFF.

The chain is built from TRBV9 and TRBJ1-1, with 7 bases fitting TRBD1. CDR1 is SGDLS and CDR2 is YYNGEE in the germline V gene. V trimming: 3 bases; J trimming: 4 bases; junction bases outside the gene matches: 12. The CDR3 has 16 amino acids. This CDR3 is CASSGQQGPQGTEAFF. The CDR3 nucleotides are TGTGCCAGCAGCGGACAACAGGGGCCCCAGGGCACTGAAGCTTTCTTT.

The chain uses TRBV14 and TRBJ2-7, with TRBD2 matching over 9 bases. Germline V lookup: CDR1 SGHDN, CDR2 FVKESK. The ends lost 4 bases at V and 4 bases at J; junction bases unmatched: 11. There are 16 residues in the CDR3. The CDR3 DNA is TGTGCCAGCAGCCCTCCCGGGGTAGCGGGAGTGTACGAGCAGTACTTC. Amino acid sequence: CASSPPGVAGVYEQYF.

This clone showed up just a few times. V and J are TRBV7-2 and TRBJ2-7; TRBD1 agrees at 8 bases. The V gene's germline CDR1 is SGHTA and CDR2 FQGNSA. V gave up 1 base and J gave up 5 bases; unmatched junction bases: 7. The CDR3 covers 15 residues. CDR3 loop: CASSLDGQGHDEQYF. CDR3 nucleotide sequence: TGTGCCAGCAGCTTAGACGGACAGGGACACGACGAGCAGTACTTC. Looking up the rest from reference TRBV7-2 and TRBJ2-7 gives the full variable domain: GAGVSQSPSNKVTEKGKDVELRCDPISGHTALYWYRQSLGQGLEFLIYFQGNSAPDKSGLPSDRFSAERTGGSVSTLTIQRTQQEDSAVYLCASSLDGQGHDEQYFGPGTRLTVT.

This clone was observed a handful of times. The CDR3 nucleotides read TGTGCCAGCAGCCCAACCGGGACAGGGGGACCGCGCGCTTTCTTT. It translates to CASSPTGTGGPRAFF. This chain links TRBV6-6 with TRBJ1-1, with 11 bases lining up with TRBD1. Trimming cost V 6 bases and J 11 bases; bases outside gene matches: 14. Germline CDR1 MNHNY, CDR2 SVGAGI (reference sequence). The CDR3 consists of 15 residues.

The rearrangement links TRBV9 to TRBJ1-2; 7 nucleotides agree with TRBD1. The V gene end was trimmed by 0 bases and the J gene end by 4 bases; junction bases not matched to a gene: 3. CDR1 and CDR2 from the germline V gene are SGDLS and YYNGEE. The CDR3 is made up of 14 amino acids. CDR3 region: CASSVGQGGYGYTF. CDR3 bases: TGTGCCAGCAGCGTAGGACAGGGAGGCTATGGCTACACCTTC.

The chain joins TRBV4-1 to TRBJ1-1; D not resolved. The germline CDR1 and CDR2 sequences are MGHRA and YSYEKL. Trimming cost V 1 base and J 5 bases, with 14 bases left between them. The CDR3 consists of 15 residues. CDR3 sequence: CASSQGVERGTEAFF. CDR3 nucleotide sequence: TGCGCCAGCAGCCAAGGCGTCGAGCGGGGTACTGAAGCTTTCTTT.

In this sample, this clone turned up many times. The genes are TRBV11-2 and TRBJ1-5, with D possibly matching TRBD1 (5 bases). The CDR3 is made up of 15 amino acids. V lost 0 bases and J lost 4, with 10 bases in between. The germline CDR1 and CDR2 sequences are SGHAT and FQNNGV. This chain's CDR3 is CASSLEFNRNQPQHF. CDR3 in DNA: TGTGCCAGCAGCTTAGAATTCAACAGGAATCAGCCCCAGCATTTT.

This clone occurred once. The chain joins TRBV11-2 to TRBJ2-5; 11 bases are a match to TRBD1. The DNA end lines up better with TRBJ2-7; the J call may be wrong. The CDR3 length is 15 residues. Germline values: CDR1 SGHAT, CDR2 FQNNGV. The CDR3, as DNA: TGTGCCAGCAGCATATGGACAGGGGGCGCCGACGAGCAGTACTTC. It codes for CASSIWTGGADEQYF.